One sample yielded the 6 T cell receptor beta chains listed below, sequenced in a study of cytomegalovirus exposure and HLA in healthy donors. Both 60 Vbeta primers and 13 Jbeta primers went into the PCR. Libraries were prepared by immunoSEQ multiplex PCR; TCRdb keeps only in-frame clonotypes and omits some of them. This sample yields some 130,000 clones, of which roughly 70% are seen a single time; less than 4.5% belongs to the top ten. Sequenced material: PBMCs. These receptor sequences come from a man between 45 and 60 years old in good health and CMV-seropositive.

This rearrangement joins TRBV7-6 to TRBJ2-2; 7 bases are a match to TRBD2. The CDR3 spans 15 residues. V shed 2 bases and J 3 bases; nucleotides not matched to a gene: 3. Germline CDR1 SGHVS, CDR2 FNYEAQ. The CDR3 bases are TGTGCCAGCAGCTTATTTGGGGGGGACACCGGGGAGCTGTTTTTT. As protein: CASSLFGGDTGELFF.

The chain combines TRBV5-1 with TRBJ1-2; tentative D call: TRBD1 (5 bases). CDR1 and CDR2 (germline): SGHRS, YFSETQ. The CDR3 is 12 amino acids. Trimming cost V 2 bases and J 8 bases, with 10 bases left between them. The CDR3 is CASSFQGRGYTF. The DNA of the CDR3 is TGCGCCAGCAGCTTCCAGGGCCGGGGCTACACCTTC.

The chain employs TRBV13 and TRBJ2-1; 9 bases fit TRBD2. This CDR3 spans 15 amino acids. From germline, CDR1 is PRHDT and CDR2 FYEKMQ (reference sequence). V dropped 4 bases and J dropped 5; count of bases not matched to a gene: 6. The DNA for the CDR3 is TGTGCCAGCAGCTCTTGGGGACTAGCAGACAATGAGCAGTTCTTC. It yields the protein CASSSWGLADNEQFF.

The V call is TRBV5-4, the J call TRBJ1-3, with TRBD1 matching over 7 bases. The CDR3 covers 16 residues. Germline CDR1 and CDR2: SGHNT and YYREEE (reference sequence). The J segment lost 4 bases and the V segment lost 4 bases, leaving 11 bases of the junction unmatched. In DNA form, the CDR3 reads TGTGCCAGCAGCCAAGCCCTAGACAGGGTCGGAAACACCATATATTTT. Its translation: CASSQALDRVGNTIYF.

J is TRBJ1-6 and V is TRBV6-5, with D perhaps TRBD1 (5 bases). Germline values: CDR1 MNHEY, CDR2 SVGAGI. V lost 4 bases, J lost 9 bases, and 13 bases lay in between. The CDR3 contains 14 residues. The CDR3 sequence is CASSFRDSGSPLHF. The CDR3 bases are TGTGCCAGCAGTTTCAGGGACTCAGGTTCACCCCTCCACTTT.

This rearrangement joins TRBV5-6 to TRBJ2-6; D perhaps matches TRBD2 (6 bases). CDR3 length: 16 residues. V lost 4 bases and J lost 5, with 16 bases in between. The V gene's germline CDR1 is SGHDT and CDR2 YYEEEE. The CDR3: CASSRDFLVRANVLTF. CDR3 bases: TGTGCCAGCAGCCGGGACTTCCTTGTGAGGGCCAACGTCCTGACTTTC.